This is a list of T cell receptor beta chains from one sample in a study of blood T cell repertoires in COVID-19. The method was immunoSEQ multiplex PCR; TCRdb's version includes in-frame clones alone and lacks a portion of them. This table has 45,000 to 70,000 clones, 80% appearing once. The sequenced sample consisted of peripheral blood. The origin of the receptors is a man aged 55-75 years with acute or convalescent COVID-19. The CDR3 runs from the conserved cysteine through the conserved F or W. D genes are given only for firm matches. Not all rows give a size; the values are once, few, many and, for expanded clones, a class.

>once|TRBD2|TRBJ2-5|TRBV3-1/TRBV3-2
TGTGCCAGCAGCCTGACCGGGACTAGTGTGGTTGAGACCCAGTACTTC
CASSLTGTSVVETQYF
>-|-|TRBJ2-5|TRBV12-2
TGTGCAAGTCGCCCTTACCCCGGGACTAGAATCAGTGAGACCCAGTACTTC
CASRPYPGTRISETQYF
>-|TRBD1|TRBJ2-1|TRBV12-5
TGTGCTAGTGGTTCTTTTGACAGGGGAACCTACAATGAGCAGTTCTTC
CASGSFDRGTYNEQFF
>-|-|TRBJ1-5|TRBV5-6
TGTGCCAGCAGCAACGGGGGTAGCAATCAGCCCCAGCATTTT
CASSNGGSNQPQHF
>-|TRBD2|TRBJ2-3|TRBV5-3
TGTGCCAGAAGCTTGTCAGCTAGCGGGGGGGCGACAGATACGCAGTATTTT
CARSLSASGGATDTQYF
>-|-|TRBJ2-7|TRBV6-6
TGTGCCACCACAGGGCTCCACGAGCAGTACTTC
CATTGLHEQYF
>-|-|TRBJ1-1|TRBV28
TGTGCCAGCAGTTTATCGGCCAGGGGCCTTTCAGCTTTCTTT
CASSLSARGLSAFF
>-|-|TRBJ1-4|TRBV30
TGTGCCTGGAGACAGGGCGTCTCGTCCTTAGGAAAACTGTTTTTT
CAWRQGVSSLGKLFF
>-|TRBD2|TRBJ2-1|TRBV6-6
TGTGCCAGCAGTCCTAGCGGCATCTACAATGAGCAGTTCTTC
CASSPSGIYNEQFF
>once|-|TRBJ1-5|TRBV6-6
TGTGCCAGCAGTTACTCTCTAGGCGGGGCCGATCAGCCCCAGCATTTT
CASSYSLGGADQPQHF
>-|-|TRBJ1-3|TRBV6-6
TGTGCCAGCAGTCCGGACAGAAGCTCTGGAAACACCATATATTTT
CASSPDRSSGNTIYF
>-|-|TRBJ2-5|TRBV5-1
TGCGCCAGCAGCTTGCGCGGAGGAGCCCACCAAGAGACCCAGTACTTC
CASSLRGGAHQETQYF
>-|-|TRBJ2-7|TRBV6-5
TGTGCCAGCCAGCGGCAGGGGTTCACATCCTACGAGCAGTACTTC
CASQRQGFTSYEQYF
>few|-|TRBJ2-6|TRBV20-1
TGCAGTGCTAGTGTCGGCGGTTCTGGGGCCAACGTCCTGACTTTC
CSASVGGSGANVLTF
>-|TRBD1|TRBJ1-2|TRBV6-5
TGTGCCAGCAGTTCGGACAGGGGAGGCTATGGCTACACCTTC
CASSSDRGGYGYTF
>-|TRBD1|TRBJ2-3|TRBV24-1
TGTGCCACCAGTGATTTGGCGGGCGGGACAGGGAGGACAGATACGCAGTATTTT
CATSDLAGGTGRTDTQYF
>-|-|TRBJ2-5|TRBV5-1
TGCGCCAGCAGCTTGGTTCCTTCCGACAGGCCGGAGACCCAGTACTTC
CASSLVPSDRPETQYF
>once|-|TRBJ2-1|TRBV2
TGTGCCAGCATACAAAACACCGGGATGGAGAATGAGCAGTTCTTC
CASIQNTGMENEQFF
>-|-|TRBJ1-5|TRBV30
TGTGCCTGGGCCGGGATGGGCAATCAGCCCCAGCATTTT
CAWAGMGNQPQHF
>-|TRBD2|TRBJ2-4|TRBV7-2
TGTGCCAGCGGGCTAGCGGGGCCCCCCCCTATAAACATTCAGTACTTC
CASGLAGPPPINIQYF
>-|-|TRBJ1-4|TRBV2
TGTGCCAGCAGTCGGGGGGTCGGCACTAATGAAAAACTGTTTTTT
CASSRGVGTNEKLFF
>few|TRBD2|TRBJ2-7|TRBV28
TGTGCCAGCGGGCAGATTAGCGGGGGCCGTTACGAGCAGTACTTC
CASGQISGGRYEQYF
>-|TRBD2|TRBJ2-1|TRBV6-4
TGTGCCAGCAGTGACGGGACTAGCGGCAATGAGCAGTTCTTC
CASSDGTSGNEQFF
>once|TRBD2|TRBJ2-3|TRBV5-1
TGCGCCAGCAGCCCGGGGAACGGACTAGCGGGAAGCACAGATACGCAGTATTTT
CASSPGNGLAGSTDTQYF
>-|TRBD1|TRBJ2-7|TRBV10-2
TGCGCCAGCAGTGAGTCCCCAGGGGGCTACGAGCAGTACTTC
CASSESPGGYEQYF